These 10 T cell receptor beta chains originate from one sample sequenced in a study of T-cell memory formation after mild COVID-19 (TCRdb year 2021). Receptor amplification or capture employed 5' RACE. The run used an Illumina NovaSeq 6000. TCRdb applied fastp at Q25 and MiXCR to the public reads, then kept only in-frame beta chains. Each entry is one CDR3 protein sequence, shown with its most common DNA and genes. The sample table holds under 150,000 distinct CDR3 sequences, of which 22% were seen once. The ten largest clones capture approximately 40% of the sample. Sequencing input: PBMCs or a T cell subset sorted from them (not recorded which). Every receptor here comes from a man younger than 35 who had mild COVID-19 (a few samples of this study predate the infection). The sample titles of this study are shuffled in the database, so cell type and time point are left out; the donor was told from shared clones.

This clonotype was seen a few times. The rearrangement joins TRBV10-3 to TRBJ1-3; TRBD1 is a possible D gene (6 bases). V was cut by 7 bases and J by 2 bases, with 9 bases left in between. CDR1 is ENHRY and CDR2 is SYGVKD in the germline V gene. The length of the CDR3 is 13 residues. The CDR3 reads CAITGGPGNTIYF. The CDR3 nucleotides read TGTGCCATCACCGGGGGCCCTGGAAACACCATATATTTT.

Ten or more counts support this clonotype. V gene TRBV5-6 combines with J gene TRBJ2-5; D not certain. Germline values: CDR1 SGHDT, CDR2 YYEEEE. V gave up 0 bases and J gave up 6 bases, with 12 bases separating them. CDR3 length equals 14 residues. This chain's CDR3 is CASSLDGQLQTQYF. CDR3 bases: TGTGCCAGCAGCTTGGACGGCCAGCTACAGACCCAGTACTTC.

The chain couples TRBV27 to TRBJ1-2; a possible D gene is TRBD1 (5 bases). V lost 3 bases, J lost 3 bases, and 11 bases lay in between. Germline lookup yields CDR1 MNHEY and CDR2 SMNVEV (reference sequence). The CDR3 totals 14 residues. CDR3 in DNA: TGTGCCAGCAGTTTTACGGGACCGGACTATGGCTACACCTTC. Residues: CASSFTGPDYGYTF.

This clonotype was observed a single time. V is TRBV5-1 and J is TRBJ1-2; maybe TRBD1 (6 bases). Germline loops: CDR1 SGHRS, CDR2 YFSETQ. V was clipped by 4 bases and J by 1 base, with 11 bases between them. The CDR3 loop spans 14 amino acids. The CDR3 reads CASSPTGFNYGYTF. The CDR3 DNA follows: TGCGCCAGCAGCCCGACAGGATTTAACTATGGCTACACCTTC.

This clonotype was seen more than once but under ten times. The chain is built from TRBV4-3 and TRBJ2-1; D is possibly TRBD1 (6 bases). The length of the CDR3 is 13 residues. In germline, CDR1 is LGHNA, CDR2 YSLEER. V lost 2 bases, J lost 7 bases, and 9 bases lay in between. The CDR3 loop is CASSQQGRNEQFF. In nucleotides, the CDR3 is TGCGCCAGCAGCCAACAGGGGCGAAATGAGCAGTTCTTC.

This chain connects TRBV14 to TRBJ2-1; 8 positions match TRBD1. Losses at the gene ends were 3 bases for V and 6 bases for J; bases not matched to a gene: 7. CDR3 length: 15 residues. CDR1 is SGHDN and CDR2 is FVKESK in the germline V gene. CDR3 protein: CASSQGFTGGNEQFF. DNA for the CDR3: TGTGCCAGCAGCCAGGGTTTCACAGGGGGCAATGAGCAGTTCTTC.

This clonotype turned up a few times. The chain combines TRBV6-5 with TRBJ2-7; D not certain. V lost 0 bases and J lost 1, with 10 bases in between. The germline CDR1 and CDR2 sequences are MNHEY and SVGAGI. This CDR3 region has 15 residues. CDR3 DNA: TGTGCCAGCAGTTACTCCCCCTATGGGTCCTACGAGCAGTACTTC. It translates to CASSYSPYGSYEQYF.

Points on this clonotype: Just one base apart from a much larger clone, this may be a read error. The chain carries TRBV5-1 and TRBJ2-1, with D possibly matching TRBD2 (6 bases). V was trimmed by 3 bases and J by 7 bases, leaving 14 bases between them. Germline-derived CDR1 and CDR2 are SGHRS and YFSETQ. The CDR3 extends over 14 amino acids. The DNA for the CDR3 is TGCGCCAGCAGCTACGGGACTCTTGAAAATGAGCAGTTCTTC. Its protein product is CASSYGTLENEQFF.

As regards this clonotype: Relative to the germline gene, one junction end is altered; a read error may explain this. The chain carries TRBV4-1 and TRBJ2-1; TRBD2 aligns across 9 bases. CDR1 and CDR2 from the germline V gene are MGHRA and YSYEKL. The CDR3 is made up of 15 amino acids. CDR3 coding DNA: TGTGCCAGCAGCCCAAGCGGGGGGACCTACAATGAGCAGTTCTTC. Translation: CASSPSGGTYNEQFF.

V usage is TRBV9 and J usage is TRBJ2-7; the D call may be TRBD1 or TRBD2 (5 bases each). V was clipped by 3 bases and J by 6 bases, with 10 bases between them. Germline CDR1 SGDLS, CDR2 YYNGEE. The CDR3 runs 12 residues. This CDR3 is CASSEAGGEQYF. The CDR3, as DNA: TGTGCCAGCAGCGAAGCTGGGGGCGAGCAGTACTTC.